These 5 T cell receptor beta chains came from one sample sequenced in a study of blood T cell repertoires in COVID-19. The data were produced by immunoSEQ multiplex PCR, yet TCRdb's version contains in-frame clones alone and is incomplete. The sample holds around 250,000 clones, approximately 86% seen once. What was sequenced was peripheral blood. These receptors were obtained from a woman in her 70s with active or convalescent COVID-19.

This clone showed up just once. The chain couples TRBV18 to TRBJ2-7; D is perhaps TRBD1 (5 bases). CDR1 is KGHSH, CDR2 LQKENI, per germline. V dropped 4 bases and J dropped 3 bases, with 25 bases sitting between them. The CDR3 consists of 18 residues. The CDR3 sequence is CASSLNQLSGILNYEQYF. In DNA, the CDR3 is TGTGCCAGCTCACTAAACCAGCTCTCAGGGATCCTTAACTACGAGCAGTACTTC.

The chain carries TRBV6-6 and TRBJ1-6; D gene unclear. The CDR3 extends over 12 amino acids. V lost 6 bases, J lost 7 bases, and 7 bases lay in between. Germline V gives CDR1 MNHNY, CDR2 SVGAGI (reference sequence). The CDR3 is CASRTGNSPLHF. In DNA form, the CDR3 reads TGTGCCAGCAGGACTGGGAATTCACCCCTCCACTTT.

A single count supports this clone. V is TRBV7-2 and J is TRBJ2-5, with D maybe TRBD1 (6 bases). Germline V CDR1 and CDR2: SGHTA, FQGNSA. The CDR3 sequence is 15 residues long. Trimming removed 5 bases from V and 3 bases from J, with 16 bases in between. The CDR3 sequence is CASSLTPGVKETQYF. Here the CDR3 DNA reads TGTGCCAGCAGCCTTACACCAGGGGTAAAAGAGACCCAGTACTTC.

This clone has a single count. J is TRBJ1-6 and V is TRBV18; no definite D call. Trimming stripped 2 bases from V and 6 bases from J, with 5 bases between. There are 13 residues in the CDR3. Per the germline V gene, CDR1 is KGHSH and CDR2 is LQKENI. In DNA, the CDR3 is TGTGCCAGCTCACCAAACAGTAATTCACCCCTCCACTTT. Translation gives CASSPNSNSPLHF. Looking up the rest from reference TRBV18 and TRBJ1-6 gives the full variable domain: NAGVMQNPRHLVRRRGQEARLRCSPMKGHSHVYWYRQLPEEGLKFMVYLQKENIIDESGMPKERFSAEFPKEGPSILRIQQVVRGDSAAYFCASSPNSNSPLHFGNGTRLTVT.

This rearrangement joins TRBV6-5 to TRBJ1-4; TRBD1 agrees at 9 bases. Germline V gene lookup returns CDR1 MNHEY and CDR2 SVGAGI. Trimming took 3 bases from V and 8 from J; bases not matched to a gene: 4. This CDR3 has 14 residues. In nucleotides, the CDR3 is TGTGCCAGCAGTTATGAAGGGACAGGGGAAAAACTGTTTTTT. Translating gives CASSYEGTGEKLFF.